This TCR beta chain was captured by sequencing in a study of CD8 T cells in Susac syndrome. Whole-study context: Active disease was present in six of the sequenced Susac syndrome patients, and remission in fewer than 10. Patients with Susac syndrome were therapy-naive, taking corticosteroids, with some also receiving intravenous immunoglobulin, or taking intravenous immunoglobulin alone at the time their blood was drawn.

Trimming shortened V by 9 bases and J by 8 bases, and 17 bases separated the two germline ends. The CDR3 length is 12 residues. Germline values: CDR1 SGHNT, CDR2 YYREEE (reference sequence). Sequencing of TCR beta was undertaken in CD8+ and CD4+ T cells derived from blood. After extraction with the RNeasy kit, roughly 0.45 to 1 ug of the RNA was reverse transcribed using random hexamers. Across 54 Vbeta and 13 Jbeta, TCR beta CDR3 was amplified with immunoSEQ multiplex PCR. TCRdb itself ran the immunoSEQ multiplex PCR reads through MiXCR, one entry per CDR3 protein. The data hold 150,000 to 200,000 distinct CDR3 sequences, with around 95% observed a single time.

This TCR was recovered from a human donor with Susac syndrome. The V call is TRBV5-4, the J call TRBJ1-2; tentatively, D is TRBD1 (5 bases). The sample comprised CD4+ T cells from PBMCs. The DNA of the CDR3 is TGTGCCACCTACACCGCATGGGGCGGCTACACCTTC. The encoded protein is CATYTAWGGYTF.